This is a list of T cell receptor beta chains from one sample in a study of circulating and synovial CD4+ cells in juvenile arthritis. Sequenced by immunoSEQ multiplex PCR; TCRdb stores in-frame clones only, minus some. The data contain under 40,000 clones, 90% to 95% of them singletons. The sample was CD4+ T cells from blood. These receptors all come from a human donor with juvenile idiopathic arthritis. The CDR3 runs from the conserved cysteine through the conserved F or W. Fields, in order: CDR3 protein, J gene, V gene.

CASSFGGGLHNEQFF | TRBJ2-1 | TRBV5-6
CASSLGTGSTNEKLFF | TRBJ1-4 | TRBV5-1
CASSFTGQSTDTQYF | TRBJ2-3 | TRBV5-1
CSARLSYEQYF | TRBJ2-7 | TRBV20-1
CASSPQPGNSYEQYF | TRBJ2-7 | TRBV5-5
CASSVGRQTSYNEQFF | TRBJ2-1 | TRBV9
CASSPRGGIAGNTIYF | TRBJ1-3 | TRBV5-6
CASSVQQGIGVDEQYF | TRBJ2-7 | TRBV19
CASSEGATNEKLFF | TRBJ1-4 | TRBV5-1
CASSYRLAGYEQYF | TRBJ2-7 | TRBV6-5
CASSVDRGSGNTIYF | TRBJ1-3 | TRBV5-1
CATQQPQGFLNEQYF | TRBJ2-7 | TRBV10-3